The 22 T cell receptor beta chains given below trace back to one sample, sequenced in a study of T-cell memory formation after mild COVID-19. Via MiXCR, TCRdb re-called the 5' RACE reads, giving one row per CDR3 protein. In the table there are 300,000 to 400,000 distinct CDR3 sequences, roughly 15% of which are singletons. Sequenced sample: PBMCs or a T cell subset sorted from them (not recorded which). The receptor source for this set is a man in his late teens or twenties who had mild COVID-19 (a few samples of this study predate the infection). Cell type and time point are not known.

This clonotype occurred many times. V usage is TRBV4-3 and J usage is TRBJ2-5; the match to TRBD2 covers 12 bases. CDR1 is LGHNA, CDR2 YSLEER, per germline. The length of the CDR3 is 16 residues. Trimming removed 1 base from V and 5 bases from J; junction bases left unmatched: 5. The CDR3 region has the DNA TGCGCCAGCAGCCAAGGCTGGACTAGCGGGGCGGAGACCCAGTACTTC. Protein: CASSQGWTSGAETQYF.

This clonotype was seen only a few times. The V gene is TRBV7-2, the J gene TRBJ2-3; 7 positions match TRBD2. After removal of 5 bases from V and 8 bases from J, the junction contained 13 bases not matched to a gene. Germline-derived CDR1 and CDR2 are SGHTA and FQGNSA. The CDR3 consists of 15 residues. In DNA form, the CDR3 reads TGTGCCAGCAGCCCGCACCGGGGGGTGGGAGGTACGCAGTATTTT. Protein: CASSPHRGVGGTQYF.

Many counts were recorded for this clonotype. This chain uses TRBV12-3 or TRBV12-4 with TRBJ2-5, with no clear D. The CDR3 has 13 amino acids. Trimming left V 3 bases short and J 1 base short, with 6 bases between. Here the CDR3 DNA reads TGTGCCAGCAGTTTGCGGAGCCAAGAGACCCAGTACTTC. Translating it yields CASSLRSQETQYF.

This rearrangement joins TRBV6-6 to TRBJ2-2; D may correspond to TRBD1 or TRBD2 (5 bases each). The germline gives CDR1 MNHNY, CDR2 SVGAGI (reference sequence). This CDR3 comprises 16 residues. Trimming removed 1 base at V and 0 bases at J, with 9 bases between. CDR3 sequence: CASSYYLGANTGELFF. The CDR3, as DNA: TGTGCCAGCAGTTACTATCTGGGGGCGAACACCGGGGAGCTGTTTTTT.

The gene calls are TRBV6-5 and TRBJ2-1; no firm D call. The germline gives CDR1 MNHEY, CDR2 SVGAGI. The CDR3 spans 11 residues. The ends were cut back, 6 bases at V and 10 bases at J, with 10 bases in the middle. CDR3 region: CASSSYYEQFF. CDR3 bases: TGTGCCAGCAGCTCATACTACGAGCAGTTCTTC.

This clonotype has more than one count but fewer than ten. J is TRBJ2-5 and V is TRBV20-1; 8 nucleotides align to TRBD1. Germline V gene sequence: CDR1 DFQATT, CDR2 SNEGSKA (reference sequence). The CDR3 length is 14 residues. V lost 2 bases to trimming and J lost 6 bases; unmatched junction nucleotides: 8. The CDR3 loop is CSARRGTGGQTQYF. DNA for the CDR3: TGCAGTGCTAGAAGGGGGACAGGAGGACAGACCCAGTACTTC.

This clonotype was seen more than once but under ten times. The chain employs TRBV11-1 and TRBJ2-7; D remains ambiguous. V was trimmed by 3 bases and J by 12 bases, leaving 18 bases between them. Germline lookup yields CDR1 SGHAT and CDR2 FQDESV (reference sequence). The CDR3 runs 13 residues. For the CDR3, the DNA is TGTGCCAGCAGCTTCTCCACTCCTGACAAGGCGTACTTC. This gives the protein CASSFSTPDKAYF. Complete variable domain (other parts from reference TRBV11-1 and TRBJ2-7): EAEVAQSPRYKITEKSQAVAFWCDPISGHATLYWYRQILGQGPELLVQFQDESVVDDSQLPKDRFSAERLKGVDSTLKIQPAELGDSAMYLCASSFSTPDKAYFGPGTRLTVT.

In the case of this clonotype: One end of the junction fails to match germline, which may point to a read error. V is TRBV7-2 and J is TRBJ2-3; D possibly corresponds to TRBD2 (6 bases). The V gene's germline CDR1 is SGHTA and CDR2 FQGNSA. The CDR3 contains 13 residues. The CDR3 DNA is TGTGCCAGCAGCTTAGCGAGACGAGCGGGCATGGCTTTT. The encoded protein is CASSLARRAGMAF.

This clonotype occurred a few times. The chain combines TRBV5-1 with TRBJ2-1; D gene uncertain. Germline lookup yields CDR1 SGHRS and CDR2 YFSETQ. V lost 4 bases and J 10 bases, leaving 9 bases between the germline ends. The CDR3 runs 11 residues. The CDR3 DNA follows: TGCGCCAGCAGCGTTGGCCGGGAGCAGTTCTTC. This gives the protein CASSVGREQFF.

The chain uses TRBV6-2 or TRBV6-3 and TRBJ2-2; D is uncertain. Per germline, CDR1 MNHEY and CDR2 SVGEGT. The CDR3 consists of 13 residues. V was pared by 6 bases and J by 7 bases, with 12 bases between. This CDR3 is CASSWTRVGELFF. The CDR3, as DNA: TGTGCCAGCAGCTGGACGAGAGTCGGGGAGCTGTTTTTT.

This clonotype was detected many times. V gene TRBV29-1 combines with J gene TRBJ1-1; 8 bases are shared with TRBD1. Losses at the gene ends were 0 bases for V and 11 bases for J; bases not matched to a gene: 11. Germline V gives CDR1 SQVTM, CDR2 ANQGSEA. The CDR3 has 14 residues. Here the CDR3 reads CSVEDVTQGAGAFF. CDR3 sequence (DNA): TGCAGCGTTGAAGATGTCACCCAGGGGGCAGGGGCTTTCTTT.

The gene calls are TRBV7-2 and TRBJ2-3; D is ambiguous. The CDR3 sequence is 15 residues long. Trimming removed 1 base from V and 2 bases from J, with 10 bases in between. Germline CDR1 SGHTA, CDR2 FQGNSA. The CDR3 protein is CASSLEGLYTDTQYF. In DNA, the CDR3 is TGTGCCAGCAGCTTAGAGGGCTTGTACACAGATACGCAGTATTTT.

This clonotype came up a few times. This chain joins TRBV6-6 and TRBJ2-7; 7 bases are a match to TRBD2. With 2 bases clipped from V and 0 bases from J, the junction kept 10 bases outside the gene matches. CDR3 length: 17 amino acids. Germline CDR1 reads MNHNY; CDR2 reads SVGAGI (reference sequence). CDR3 bases: TGTGCCAGCAGTTACCTGGGGGGGAAAGAACTCTCCTACGAGCAGTACGTC. Translated, it gives CASSYLGGKELSYEQYV.

This chain joins TRBV10-2 and TRBJ2-2; the D gene is possibly TRBD1 (7 bases). The CDR3 length is 15 residues. Germline V gene lookup returns CDR1 WSHSY and CDR2 SAAADI. The V and J ends lost 5 bases and 5 bases respectively, with 15 bases between them. CDR3 region: CASSKIQGGTGELFF. In DNA, the CDR3 is TGCGCCAGCAGTAAGATTCAGGGGGGTACCGGGGAGCTGTTTTTT.

The rearrangement uses TRBV7-9 and TRBJ2-1, with D possibly TRBD2 on 5 matching bases. CDR1 is SEHNR, CDR2 FQNEAQ, per germline (reference sequence). Trimming took 4 bases from V and 4 from J, leaving 14 bases between them. The CDR3 runs 15 residues. The DNA for the CDR3 is TGTGCCAGCAGCTCCGGTGGGTCGGGGTACAATGAGCAGTTCTTC. Translation gives CASSSGGSGYNEQFF.

This clonotype was detected a few times. V usage is TRBV5-1 and J usage is TRBJ2-3; TRBD2 matches 8 bases. The CDR3 is made up of 15 amino acids. The germline V gene has CDR1 SGHRS and CDR2 YFSETQ. V shed 4 bases, J shed 1 base, and the junction held 5 bases outside the gene matches. The CDR3: CASSDSGAGTDTQYF. CDR3 nucleotide sequence: TGCGCCAGCAGCGATAGCGGGGCAGGCACAGATACGCAGTATTTT.

Only a few counts were recorded for this clonotype. The V and J genes are TRBV6-6 and TRBJ1-5; D perhaps matches TRBD1 (5 bases). V lost 7 bases to trimming and J lost 2 bases, with 18 bases between them. CDR3 length equals 16 residues. Germline CDR1 MNHNY, CDR2 SVGAGI (reference sequence). CDR3 in DNA: TGTGCCAGCATTGACCGGGCAGGGAGCGGCAATCAGCCCCAGCATTTT. Encoded protein: CASIDRAGSGNQPQHF.

This clonotype has just a few counts. The CDR3 here is CASSELAGGNEQFF. For the CDR3, the DNA is TGTGCCAGCAGTGAACTAGCGGGGGGGAATGAGCAGTTCTTC. The genes are TRBV6-1 and TRBJ2-1, with 12 bases matching TRBD2. This CDR3 comprises 14 residues. Trimming removed 2 bases from V and 7 bases from J; junction bases left unmatched: 0. Germline V lookup: CDR1 MNHNS, CDR2 SASEGT.

This clonotype turned up a few times. V usage is TRBV5-1 and J usage is TRBJ1-5; a weak D match, TRBD1 (5 bases). The CDR3 sequence is 14 residues long. The V end was cut by 0 bases, the J end by 5 bases, with 9 bases between. The V gene's germline CDR1 is SGHRS and CDR2 YFSETQ. The CDR3 coding sequence is TGCGCCAGCAGCTTGGCGGGGGGTCATCAGCCCCAGCATTTT. It encodes CASSLAGGHQPQHF.

In its sample, this clonotype was seen a few times. J is TRBJ2-3 and V is TRBV27, with TRBD2 matching over 9 bases. V trimming: 3 bases; J trimming: 7 bases; junction bases outside the gene matches: 8. From germline, CDR1 is MNHEY and CDR2 SMNVEV (reference sequence). The CDR3 is 15 amino acids. The CDR3 loop reads CASSFRRGGRNTQYF. The CDR3 DNA reads TGTGCCAGCAGTTTTCGGCGGGGGGGCAGGAATACGCAGTATTTT.

This clonotype was seen a handful of times. This rearrangement joins TRBV25-1 to TRBJ1-6, with D perhaps matching TRBD1 (5 bases). There are 15 residues in the CDR3. The V end lost 2 bases, the J end lost 9 bases, and 14 bases lay between the germline ends. The V gene's germline CDR1 is MGHDK and CDR2 SYGVNS. The chain's CDR3 is CASSEAGSRGSPLHF. CDR3 DNA: TGTGCCAGCAGTGAAGCAGGGTCTAGGGGTTCACCCCTCCACTTT.

This clonotype has just a few counts. This chain connects TRBV20-1 to TRBJ1-5, with 8 bases fitting TRBD1. Germline V gene lookup returns CDR1 DFQATT and CDR2 SNEGSKA (reference sequence). V lost 4 bases, J lost 7 bases, and 12 bases stayed unmatched. This CDR3 has 15 amino acids. CDR3 nucleotide sequence: TGCAGTGCTATAAAAGGACAGGGCAGGGGCCAGCCCCAGCATTTT. Translated: CSAIKGQGRGQPQHF.